Presented here are 13 T cell receptor beta chains from one specimen sequenced in a study of T cells in Graves' hyperthyroidism and ophthalmopathy. Amplified TCR beta CDR3 regions came from RNA transcripts. The HTBI primer set was used in a first-round RT-PCR of the TCR CDR3. TCRdb re-analysed the multiplex PCR reads in MiXCR, keeping a single row per CDR3 protein. The sample shows roughly 360,000 distinct CDR3 sequences, around an eighth of them seen only once. The material sequenced was blood. These receptors were taken from a man aged 25-40 years with Graves' hyperthyroidism that later progressed to Graves' ophthalmopathy.

This clonotype turned up a few times. The CDR3 region has the DNA TGTGCCAGCTCACCGCAGGGTAAGGATTCACCCCTCCACTTT. This translates into CASSPQGKDSPLHF. This chain connects TRBV18 to TRBJ1-6; D perhaps matches TRBD1 (5 bases). Germline V lookup: CDR1 KGHSH, CDR2 LQKENI. V was clipped by 3 bases and J by 8 bases, with 11 bases between them. The CDR3 is made up of 14 amino acids.

The table lists this clonotype with a few counts. The V call is TRBV30, the J call TRBJ1-5; a possible D gene is TRBD1 (5 bases). The V and J ends lost 1 base and 8 bases respectively, with 18 bases between them. This CDR3 has 15 residues. Germline CDR1 GTSNPN, CDR2 SVGIG (reference sequence). The CDR3 is CAWSGLGPTVEPQHF. The CDR3 nucleotides are TGTGCCTGGAGTGGCCTGGGACCGACTGTGGAGCCCCAGCATTTT. Filled out from reference TRBV30 and TRBJ1-5, the complete variable domain reads SQTIHQWPATLVQPVGSPLSLECTVEGTSNPNLYWYRQAAGRGLQLLFYSVGIGQISSEVPQNLSASRPQDRQFILSSKKLLLSDSGFYLCAWSGLGPTVEPQHFGDGTRLSIL.

This clonotype has just a few counts. The chain combines TRBV6-2 or TRBV6-3 with TRBJ2-2; D ambiguous. CDR1 and CDR2 (germline): MNHEY, SVGEGT. CDR3 size: 17 residues. V was pared by 0 bases and J by 1 base, with 12 bases between. CDR3 loop: CASSYSKGRRNTGELFF. CDR3 bases: TGTGCCAGCAGTTACTCGAAAGGTCGGCGGAACACCGGGGAGCTGTTTTTT.

Ten or more counts support this clonotype. The chain combines TRBV7-2 with TRBJ2-1; TRBD2 matches at 9 bases. This CDR3 region has 19 residues. Per germline, CDR1 SGHTA and CDR2 FQGNSA. V lost 2 bases and J lost 0; bases outside the gene matches: 11. This CDR3 is CASSLRPSGAQSSYNEQFF. The CDR3 bases are TGTGCCAGCAGCTTAAGGCCTAGCGGGGCCCAGAGCTCCTACAATGAGCAGTTCTTC.

The V gene is TRBV7-2, the J gene TRBJ1-2, with 7 bases matching TRBD1. Germline V gene lookup returns CDR1 SGHTA and CDR2 FQGNSA. CDR3 length: 14 amino acids. The ends lost 4 bases at V and 6 bases at J; junction bases unmatched: 8. DNA of the CDR3: TGTGCCAGCAGCTCGGGAGGGACAGTTCATGGCTACACCTTC. As protein: CASSSGGTVHGYTF. The full variable domain, completed using reference TRBV7-2 and TRBJ1-2, is GAGVSQSPSNKVTEKGKDVELRCDPISGHTALYWYRQSLGQGLEFLIYFQGNSAPDKSGLPSDRFSAERTGGSVSTLTIQRTQQEDSAVYLCASSSGGTVHGYTFGSGTRLTVV.

This rearrangement joins TRBV5-8 to TRBJ2-5; 7 bases align to TRBD1. In germline, CDR1 is SGHTS, CDR2 YDEGEE. V lost 2 bases and J lost 4; bases outside the gene matches: 8. The CDR3 consists of 15 residues. The CDR3 sequence: CASSFDRTGGETQYF. Written as DNA, the CDR3 is TGTGCCAGCAGCTTTGACCGGACAGGAGGAGAGACCCAGTACTTC.

This clonotype came up many times. The chain employs TRBV5-5 and TRBJ2-2; TRBD2 aligns across 10 bases. The germline gives CDR1 SGHKS, CDR2 YYEKEE (reference sequence). The J segment lost 2 bases and the V segment lost 1 base, leaving 2 bases of the junction unmatched. The CDR3 has 16 amino acids. CDR3 nucleotides: TGTGCCAGCAGCTTGTTAGCGGGGGGCAACACCGGGGAGCTGTTTTTT. Translation gives CASSLLAGGNTGELFF.

This clonotype was seen many times. The chain joins TRBV24-1 to TRBJ1-4; TRBD1 agrees at 8 bases. CDR1 is KGHDR, CDR2 SFDVKD, per germline. The ends lost 3 bases at V and 3 bases at J; junction bases unmatched: 5. There are 16 residues in the CDR3. CDR3 protein: CATSDPTGEANEKLFF. DNA of the CDR3: TGTGCCACCAGTGATCCGACAGGGGAGGCTAATGAAAAACTGTTTTTT.

At least ten counts were recorded for this clonotype. The gene calls are TRBV7-9 and TRBJ2-7; 7 positions agree with TRBD1. Losses at the gene ends were 4 bases for V and 2 bases for J; bases not matched to a gene: 8. The length of the CDR3 is 15 residues. The germline gives CDR1 SEHNR, CDR2 FQNEAQ (reference sequence). CDR3 in amino acids: CASSSRTGPPYEQYF. DNA of the CDR3: TGTGCCAGCAGCTCCAGGACAGGACCGCCCTACGAGCAGTACTTC.

This clonotype appeared many times. This sequence joins TRBV20-1 and TRBJ1-1; 9 bases map to TRBD1. The CDR3 extends over 14 amino acids. With 5 bases clipped from V and 4 bases from J, the junction kept 8 bases outside the gene matches. Germline CDR1 and CDR2: DFQATT and SNEGSKA (reference sequence). The CDR3 loop is CSAGPTGGGTEAFF. CDR3 bases: TGCAGTGCTGGACCGACAGGGGGGGGCACTGAAGCTTTCTTT.

As regards this clonotype: This could be a read error, since a much larger clone is one nucleotide away. The gene calls are TRBV12-3 or TRBV12-4 and TRBJ2-7, with D possibly matching TRBD1 (5 bases). The CDR3 has 15 residues. CDR3 loop: CAGSLDRPSLYEQYF. The CDR3 nucleotides read TGTGCCGGCAGTCTTGACAGACCGTCTTTATACGAGCAGTACTTC.

There are many counts of this clonotype. The chain links TRBV6-1 to TRBJ1-5, with a weak D call TRBD1 (5 bases). The CDR3 consists of 17 residues. Germline V gene data show CDR1 as MNHNS and CDR2 as SASEGT. The V end was cut by 1 base, the J end by 0 bases, with 13 bases between. CDR3 sequence reads: CASSEEFGAGSNQPQHF. CDR3 coding DNA: TGTGCCAGCAGTGAAGAGTTTGGGGCAGGTAGCAATCAGCCCCAGCATTTT.

The rearrangement links TRBV18 to TRBJ2-7; 11 nucleotides match TRBD2. V gave up 2 bases and J gave up 4 bases; unmatched junction bases: 10. This CDR3 comprises 17 residues. From germline, CDR1 is KGHSH and CDR2 LQKENI. As DNA, the CDR3 is TGTGCCAGCTCACCAACCGTCGGAGCTAGCGGGGGGTACGAGCAGTACTTC. Amino acids: CASSPTVGASGGYEQYF.